A single sample is the source of the 20 T cell receptor beta chains below, sequenced in a study of CD8+CD57+ T cells in acquired aplastic anemia. Genomic DNA acted as the template from which TCR beta VDJ combination and CDR3 sequence profiling were carried out. TCRdb reanalysed the reads using MiXCR and keeps one entry per CDR3 protein. The data hold around 250,000 distinct CDR3 sequences, with around 60% observed a single time. Sequences were obtained from sorted CD4+, CD8+, or CD8+CD57+ T cells (not recorded which) from PBMCs. These TCRs come from a human donor with severe aplastic anemia or a healthy control (not recorded which).

This chain links TRBV7-9 with TRBJ2-3, with D perhaps TRBD1 (6 bases). This CDR3 region has 15 residues. Germline V gene lookup returns CDR1 SEHNR and CDR2 FQNEAQ (reference sequence). V was shortened by 4 bases and J by 8 bases, with 19 bases between the two germline ends. The CDR3 protein is CASSSRGNTVGTQYF. In DNA form, the CDR3 reads TGTGCCAGCAGCTCCAGGGGTAATACCGTAGGTACGCAGTATTTT. The full variable domain, in which reference TRBV7-9 and TRBJ2-3 provide the parts outside the CDR3, is DTGVSQNPRHKITKRGQNVTFRCDPISEHNRLYWYRQTLGQGPEFLTYFQNEAQLEKSRLLSDRFSAERPKGSFSTLEIQRTEQGDSAMYLCASSSRGNTVGTQYFGPGTRLTVL.

This clonotype was seen repeatedly, ten times or more. This rearrangement joins TRBV9 to TRBJ2-1; the match to TRBD2 covers 13 bases. V dropped 4 bases and J dropped 5; count of bases not matched to a gene: 3. Germline assignment: CDR1 SGDLS and CDR2 YYNGEE. The CDR3 sequence is 15 residues long. In DNA, the CDR3 is TGTGCCAGCAGCCCCGGACTAGCGGGGGACAATGAGCAGTTCTTC. Its translation: CASSPGLAGDNEQFF. Based on the CDR3 plus reference TRBV9 and TRBJ2-1, the full variable domain is DSGVTQTPKHLITATGQRVTLRCSPRSGDLSVYWYQQSLDQGLQFLIQYYNGEERAKGNILERFSAQQFPDLHSELNLSSLELGDSALYFCASSPGLAGDNEQFFGPGTRLTVL.

This clonotype was observed at least ten times. The chain combines TRBV5-6 with TRBJ1-1; D unclear. The length of the CDR3 is 15 residues. V was trimmed by 0 bases and J by 1 base, leaving 10 bases between them. Germline CDR1 is SGHDT and CDR2 is YYEEEE. As DNA, the CDR3 is TGTGCCAGCAGCTTGGGTGGGTTACAGAACACTGAAGCTTTCTTT. Translated: CASSLGGLQNTEAFF.

This clonotype has at least ten counts. The chain combines TRBV28 with TRBJ2-7; D unclear. Germline V lookup: CDR1 MDHEN, CDR2 SYDVKM. CDR3 size: 13 residues. V lost 6 bases and J 1 base, leaving 10 bases between the germline ends. CDR3 in DNA: TGTGCCAGCAGAAACGGACCATCCTACGAGCAGTACTTC. It codes for CASRNGPSYEQYF.

The V and J genes are TRBV2 and TRBJ2-7; 12 bases map to TRBD2. CDR3 length: 13 amino acids. Losses at the gene ends were 6 bases for V and 5 bases for J; bases not matched to a gene: 2. Per germline, CDR1 SNHLY and CDR2 FYNNEI. In DNA form, the CDR3 reads TGTGCCAGCAGGCGACTAGCGGGGGACGAGCAGTACTTC. This codes for CASRRLAGDEQYF. The full variable domain, with the rest looked up from reference TRBV2 and TRBJ2-7, is EPEVTQTPSHQVTQMGQEVILRCVPISNHLYFYWYRQILGQKVEFLVSFYNNEISEKSEIFDDQFSVERPDGSNFTLKIRSTKLEDSAMYFCASRRLAGDEQYFGPGTRLTVT.

The table lists this clonotype with many counts. The chain uses TRBV5-1 and TRBJ2-3; no firm D call. Per germline, CDR1 SGHRS and CDR2 YFSETQ. Trimming pared 6 bases from V and 0 bases from J, leaving 14 bases between. The CDR3 contains 15 residues. This CDR3 is CASTRVPGSTDTQYF. CDR3 coding DNA: TGCGCCAGCACCCGAGTCCCCGGTAGCACAGATACGCAGTATTTT. Looking up the rest from reference TRBV5-1 and TRBJ2-3 gives the full variable domain: KAGVTQTPRYLIKTRGQQVTLSCSPISGHRSVSWYQQTPGQGLQFLFEYFSETQRNKGNFPGRFSGRQFSNSRSEMNVSTLELGDSALYLCASTRVPGSTDTQYFGPGTRLTVL.

The V gene is TRBV29-1, the J gene TRBJ2-7; D possibly corresponds to TRBD1 (5 bases). CDR1 is SQVTM and CDR2 is ANQGSEA in the germline V gene. The CDR3 sequence is 13 residues long. Trimming removed 4 bases from V and 1 base from J, with 11 bases in between. The CDR3: CSVGTRQSYEQYF. CDR3 coding DNA: TGCAGCGTTGGTACCCGACAGTCCTACGAGCAGTACTTC.

This clonotype was picked up many times. This chain connects TRBV25-1 to TRBJ2-6; D gene uncertain. This CDR3 is 13 amino acids long. From germline, CDR1 is MGHDK and CDR2 SYGVNS. Trimming stripped 8 bases from V and 3 bases from J, with 8 bases between. DNA of the CDR3: TGTGCCAGCTGCGTGAATGGGGCCAACGTCCTGACTTTC. Translated: CASCVNGANVLTF.

V and J are TRBV12-3 or TRBV12-4 and TRBJ1-5, with D unclear. The CDR3 length is 14 residues. Trimming stripped 5 bases from V and 7 bases from J, with 15 bases between. This CDR3 is CASSPEGVGQPQHF. The CDR3 nucleotides are TGTGCCAGCAGTCCGGAGGGAGTGGGCCAGCCCCAGCATTTT.

Ten or more counts support this clonotype. This chain uses TRBV25-1 with TRBJ2-2; TRBD1 agrees at 7 bases. The CDR3 is made up of 16 amino acids. V lost 10 bases to trimming and J lost 1 base; unmatched junction nucleotides: 12. Germline CDR1 MGHDK, CDR2 SYGVNS. For the CDR3, the DNA is TGTGCCATCGGTGAAATCCGGACAGGGAACACCGGGGAGCTGTTTTTT. It translates to CAIGEIRTGNTGELFF.

The V and J genes are TRBV15 and TRBJ2-7; 9 bases align to TRBD1. The CDR3 runs 15 residues. The V gene end was trimmed by 8 bases and the J gene end by 3 bases; junction bases not matched to a gene: 11. Germline assignment: CDR1 LNHNV and CDR2 YYDKDF (reference sequence). The CDR3 region is CATRERDREYYEQYF. The DNA of the CDR3 is TGTGCCACCCGGGAGAGGGACAGGGAGTACTACGAGCAGTACTTC.

This chain uses TRBV7-8 with TRBJ2-5; 7 bases agree with TRBD1. The germline CDR1 and CDR2 sequences are SGHVS and FQNEAQ. The CDR3 extends over 14 amino acids. V lost 5 bases, J lost 5 bases, and 8 bases stayed unmatched. The CDR3 loop is CASSEQGNPETQYF. CDR3 DNA sequence: TGTGCCAGCAGCGAACAGGGGAATCCTGAGACCCAGTACTTC.

This clonotype was found once. The CDR3 region has the DNA TGTGCCACCAGTGATTCCGAGACCCAGTACTTC. Protein product: CATSDSETQYF. The rearrangement uses TRBV24-1 and TRBJ2-5; unclear D gene. Trimming took off 2 bases at V and 5 bases at J, with 2 bases between the two ends. The CDR3 consists of 11 residues. Per germline, CDR1 KGHDR and CDR2 SFDVKD.

This clonotype has ten or more counts. A read error may account for a junction end that differs from germline. The CDR3 DNA sequence: TGTGCCAGCAGTTTGGGACAGATGAACACTGAAGCTTTCTTT. Amino acid sequence: CASSLGQMNTEAFF. The chain combines TRBV5-1 with TRBJ1-1; 7 nucleotides align to TRBD1. Germline CDR1 reads SGHRS; CDR2 reads YFSETQ. The CDR3 has 14 residues.

This clonotype was recorded only once. V and J are TRBV4-1 and TRBJ2-5; D not resolved. This CDR3 is built from 12 residues. The V gene's germline CDR1 is MGHRA and CDR2 YSYEKL. Trimming cost V 1 base and J 5 bases, with 5 bases left between them. Here the CDR3 reads CASSQGPETQYF. In DNA, the CDR3 is TGCGCCAGCAGCCAAGGACCGGAGACCCAGTACTTC.

The chain links TRBV9 to TRBJ2-7; 8 bases align to TRBD2. The trim removed 4 bases at V and 3 bases at J, leaving 9 bases unmatched. The CDR3 runs to 15 residues. CDR1 SGDLS and CDR2 YYNGEE come from the germline V gene. The CDR3: CASSQGGGFHYEQYF. Here the CDR3 DNA reads TGTGCCAGCAGCCAAGGCGGGGGGTTTCACTACGAGCAGTACTTC.

Concerning this clonotype: A read error may be the cause here, since a much bigger clone is one base away. V gene TRBV20-1 combines with J gene TRBJ2-3; either TRBD1 or TRBD2 may supply D (5 bases each). CDR1 is DFQATT, CDR2 SNEGSKA, per germline (reference sequence). This CDR3 is built from 13 residues. The CDR3 bases are TGCAGTGCTGGGGCGGGCCACACAGATACGCGGTATTTT. Residues: CSAGAGHTDTRYF.

The chain joins TRBV29-1 to TRBJ1-5; D not certain. Trimming cost V 5 bases and J 0 bases, with 8 bases left between them. The CDR3 consists of 13 residues. The germline V gene has CDR1 SQVTM and CDR2 ANQGSEA. The CDR3 coding sequence is TGCAGCGTTACCGGGGATAGCAATCAGCCCCAGCATTTT. It specifies CSVTGDSNQPQHF.

This clonotype showed up many times. The chain has TRBV7-8 and TRBJ2-6; no definite D call. CDR1 is SGHVS and CDR2 is FQNEAQ in the germline V gene. The CDR3 totals 14 residues. Trimming cost V 3 bases and J 0 bases, with 3 bases left between them. The CDR3 DNA reads TGTGCCAGCAGCTTGGTCTCTGGGGCCAACGTCCTGACTTTC. It translates to CASSLVSGANVLTF.

The chain couples TRBV19 to TRBJ1-5, with D perhaps matching TRBD1 (6 bases). Per the germline V gene, CDR1 is LNHDA and CDR2 is SQIVND (reference sequence). The germline V and J ends were trimmed by 3 bases and 9 bases, with 15 bases remaining between them. CDR3 length equals 14 residues. This CDR3 is CASSIVGARRPQHF. CDR3 DNA sequence: TGTGCCAGTAGTATTGTGGGGGCCAGACGGCCCCAGCATTTT.